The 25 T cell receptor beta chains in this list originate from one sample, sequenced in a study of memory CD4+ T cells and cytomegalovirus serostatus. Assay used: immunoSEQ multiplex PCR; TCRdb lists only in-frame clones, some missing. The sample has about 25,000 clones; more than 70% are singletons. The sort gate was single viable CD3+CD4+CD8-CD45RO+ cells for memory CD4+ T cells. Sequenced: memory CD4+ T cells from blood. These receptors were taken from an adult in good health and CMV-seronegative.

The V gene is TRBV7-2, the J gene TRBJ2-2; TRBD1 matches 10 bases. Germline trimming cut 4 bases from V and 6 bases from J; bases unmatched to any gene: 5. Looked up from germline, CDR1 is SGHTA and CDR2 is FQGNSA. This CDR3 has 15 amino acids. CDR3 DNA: TGTGCCAGCAGCTCTCGGACAGGGGGTTCCGGGGAGCTGTTTTTT. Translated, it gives CASSSRTGGSGELFF.

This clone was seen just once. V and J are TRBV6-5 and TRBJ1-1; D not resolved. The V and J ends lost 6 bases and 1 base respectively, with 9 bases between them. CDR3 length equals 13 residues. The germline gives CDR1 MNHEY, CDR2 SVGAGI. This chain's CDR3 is CASRGSPNTEAFF. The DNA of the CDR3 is TGTGCCAGCAGAGGCAGCCCGAACACTGAAGCTTTCTTT.

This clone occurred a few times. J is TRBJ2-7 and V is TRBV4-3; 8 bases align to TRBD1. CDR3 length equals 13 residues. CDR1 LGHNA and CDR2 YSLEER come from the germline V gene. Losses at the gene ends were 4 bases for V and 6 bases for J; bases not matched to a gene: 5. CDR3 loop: CASSLYTGGEQYF. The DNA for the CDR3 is TGCGCCAGCAGCCTTTATACAGGGGGCGAGCAGTACTTC.

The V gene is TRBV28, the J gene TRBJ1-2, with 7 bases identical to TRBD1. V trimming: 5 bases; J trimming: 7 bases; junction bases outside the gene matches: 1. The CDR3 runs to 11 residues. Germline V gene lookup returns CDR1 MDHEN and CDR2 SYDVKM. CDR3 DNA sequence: TGTGCCAGCAGTCACAGGGGTGGCTACACCTTC. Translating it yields CASSHRGGYTF.

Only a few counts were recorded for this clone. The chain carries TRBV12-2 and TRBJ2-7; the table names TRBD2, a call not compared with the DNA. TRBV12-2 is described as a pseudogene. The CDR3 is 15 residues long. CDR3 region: CASRLLLAYPHEQYF. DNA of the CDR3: TGTGCAAGTCGCTTACTACTAGCCTACCCCCACGAGCAGTACTTC.

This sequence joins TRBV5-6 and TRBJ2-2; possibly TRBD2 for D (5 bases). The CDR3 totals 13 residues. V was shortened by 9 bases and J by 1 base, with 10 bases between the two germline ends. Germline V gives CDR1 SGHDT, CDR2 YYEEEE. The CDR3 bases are TGTGCCACCGGCGGGTGGAACACCGGGGAGCTGTTTTTT. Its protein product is CATGGWNTGELFF.

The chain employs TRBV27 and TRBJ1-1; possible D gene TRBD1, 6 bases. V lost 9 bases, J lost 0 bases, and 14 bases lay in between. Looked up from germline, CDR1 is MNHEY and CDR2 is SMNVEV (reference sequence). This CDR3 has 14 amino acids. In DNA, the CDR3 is TGTGCCAGTTCCCGTGGGGGGCTGAACACTGAAGCTTTCTTT. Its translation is CASSRGGLNTEAFF.

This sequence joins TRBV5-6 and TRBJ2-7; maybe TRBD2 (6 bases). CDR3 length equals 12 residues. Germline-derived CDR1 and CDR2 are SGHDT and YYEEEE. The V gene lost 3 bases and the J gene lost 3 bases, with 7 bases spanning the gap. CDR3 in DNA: TGTGCCAGCAGCTCGACTAGCTACGAGCAGTACTTC. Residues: CASSSTSYEQYF.

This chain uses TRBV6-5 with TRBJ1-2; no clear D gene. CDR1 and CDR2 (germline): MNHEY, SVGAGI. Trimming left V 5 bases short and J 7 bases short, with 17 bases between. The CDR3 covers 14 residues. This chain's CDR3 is CASSTRHFETGYTF. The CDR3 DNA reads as TGTGCCAGCAGTACGCGGCATTTTGAGACTGGCTACACCTTC.

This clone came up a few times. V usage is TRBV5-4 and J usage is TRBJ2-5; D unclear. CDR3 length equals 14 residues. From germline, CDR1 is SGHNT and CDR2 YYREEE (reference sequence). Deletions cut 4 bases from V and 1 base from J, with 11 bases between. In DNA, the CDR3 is TGTGCCAGCAGCCCGGGTCTCTCCCAAGAGACCCAGTACTTC. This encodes CASSPGLSQETQYF.

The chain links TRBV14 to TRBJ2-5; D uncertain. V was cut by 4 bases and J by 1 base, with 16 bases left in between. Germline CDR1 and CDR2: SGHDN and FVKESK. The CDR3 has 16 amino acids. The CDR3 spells CASSRGGGRPQETQYF. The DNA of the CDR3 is TGTGCCAGCAGCCGCGGTGGTGGCAGGCCCCAAGAGACCCAGTACTTC.

In nucleotides, the CDR3 is TGTGCCACCAGCAGAGAAGGAGGGTACACCGGGGAGCTGTTTTTT. Translation: CATSREGGYTGELFF. The chain uses TRBV15 and TRBJ2-2, with a tentative D call TRBD2 (6 bases). The V end was cut by 0 bases, the J end by 3 bases, with 8 bases between. Germline V lookup: CDR1 LNHNV, CDR2 YYDKDF (reference sequence). The CDR3 length is 15 residues. Looking up the rest from reference TRBV15 and TRBJ2-2 gives the full variable domain: DAMVIQNPRYQVTQFGKPVTLSCSQTLNHNVMYWYQQKSSQAPKLLFHYYDKDFNNEADTPDNFQSRRPNTSFCFLDIRSPGLGDTAMYLCATSREGGYTGELFFGEGSRLTVL.

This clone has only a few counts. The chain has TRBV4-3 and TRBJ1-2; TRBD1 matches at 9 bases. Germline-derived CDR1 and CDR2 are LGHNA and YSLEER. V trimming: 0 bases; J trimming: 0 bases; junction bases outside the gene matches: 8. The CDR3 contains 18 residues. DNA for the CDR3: TGCGCCAGCAGCCAAGAGCCCGACAGGGGGAAATCTAACTATGGCTACACCTTC. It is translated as CASSQEPDRGKSNYGYTF.

In DNA, the CDR3 is TGTGCCAGCAGCTCAACGCAAGACCCCTACGAGCAGTACTTC. Translated, it gives CASSSTQDPYEQYF. The chain combines TRBV7-9 with TRBJ2-7; D not certain. Germline assignment: CDR1 SEHNR and CDR2 FQNEAQ (reference sequence). CDR3 size: 14 residues. V was trimmed by 4 bases and J by 2 bases, leaving 12 bases between them.

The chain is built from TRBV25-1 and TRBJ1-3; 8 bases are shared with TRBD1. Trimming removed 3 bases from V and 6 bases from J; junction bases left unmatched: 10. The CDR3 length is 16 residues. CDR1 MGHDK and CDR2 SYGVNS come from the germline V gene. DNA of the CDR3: TGTGCCAGCAGTGATTATCGACAGGGGCTAGAAAACACCATATATTTT. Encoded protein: CASSDYRQGLENTIYF. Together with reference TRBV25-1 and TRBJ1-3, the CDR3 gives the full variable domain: EADIYQTPRYLVIGTGKKITLECSQTMGHDKMYWYQQDPGMELHLIHYSYGVNSTEKGDLSSESTVSRIRTEHFPLTLESARPSHTSQYLCASSDYRQGLENTIYFGEGSWLTVV.

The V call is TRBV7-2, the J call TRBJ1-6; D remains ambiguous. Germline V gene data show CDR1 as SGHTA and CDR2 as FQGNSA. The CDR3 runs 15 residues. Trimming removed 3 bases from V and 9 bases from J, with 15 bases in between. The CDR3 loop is CASSFYTEGSSPLHF. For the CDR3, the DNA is TGTGCCAGCAGCTTTTATACAGAAGGGAGTTCACCCCTCCACTTT.

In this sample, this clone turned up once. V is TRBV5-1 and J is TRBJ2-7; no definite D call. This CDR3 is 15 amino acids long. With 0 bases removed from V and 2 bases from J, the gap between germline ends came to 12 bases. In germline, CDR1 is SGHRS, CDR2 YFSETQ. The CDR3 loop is CASSLGLGNTYEQYF. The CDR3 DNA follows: TGCGCCAGCAGCTTGGGGTTAGGGAATACCTACGAGCAGTACTTC.

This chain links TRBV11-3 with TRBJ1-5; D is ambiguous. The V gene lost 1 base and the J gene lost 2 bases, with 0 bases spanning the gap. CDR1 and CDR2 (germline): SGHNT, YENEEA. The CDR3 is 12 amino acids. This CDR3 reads CASSLGNQPQHF. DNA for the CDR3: TGTGCCAGCAGCTTAGGCAATCAGCCCCAGCATTTT.

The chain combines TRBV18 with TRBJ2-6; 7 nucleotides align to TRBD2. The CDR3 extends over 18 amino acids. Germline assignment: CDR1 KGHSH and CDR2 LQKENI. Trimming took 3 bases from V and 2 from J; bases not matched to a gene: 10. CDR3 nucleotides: TGTGCCAGCTCACCGTTGGGCTACCGGGAGGCTGGGGCCAACGTCCTGACTTTC. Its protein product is CASSPLGYREAGANVLTF. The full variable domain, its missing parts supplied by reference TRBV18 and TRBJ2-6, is NAGVMQNPRHLVRRRGQEARLRCSPMKGHSHVYWYRQLPEEGLKFMVYLQKENIIDESGMPKERFSAEFPKEGPSILRIQQVVRGDSAAYFCASSPLGYREAGANVLTFGAGSRLTVL.

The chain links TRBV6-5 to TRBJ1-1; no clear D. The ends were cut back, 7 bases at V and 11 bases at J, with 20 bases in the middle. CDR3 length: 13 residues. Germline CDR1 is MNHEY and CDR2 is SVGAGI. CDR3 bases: TGTGCCAGCACCCCAATGGAAGGTAGGAGGGCTTTCTTT. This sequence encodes CASTPMEGRRAFF.

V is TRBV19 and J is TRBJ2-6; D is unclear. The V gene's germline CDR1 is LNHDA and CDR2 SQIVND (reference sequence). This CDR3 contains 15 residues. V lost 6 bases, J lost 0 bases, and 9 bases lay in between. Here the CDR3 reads CASRDGSSGANVLTF. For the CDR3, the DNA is TGTGCCAGTAGAGACGGTAGCTCTGGGGCCAACGTCCTGACTTTC.

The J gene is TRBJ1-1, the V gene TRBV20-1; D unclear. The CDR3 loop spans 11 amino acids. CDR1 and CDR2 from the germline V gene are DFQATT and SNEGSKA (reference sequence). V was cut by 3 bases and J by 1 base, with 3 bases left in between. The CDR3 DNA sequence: TGCAGTGCTAGTCAGAACACTGAAGCTTTCTTT. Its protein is CSASQNTEAFF.

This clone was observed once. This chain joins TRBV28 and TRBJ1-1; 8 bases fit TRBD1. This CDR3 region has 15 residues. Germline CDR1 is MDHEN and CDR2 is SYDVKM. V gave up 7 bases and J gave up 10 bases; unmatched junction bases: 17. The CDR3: CASTPLSQGARGAFF. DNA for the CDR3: TGTGCCAGCACCCCTTTATCCCAGGGGGCGAGGGGAGCTTTCTTT. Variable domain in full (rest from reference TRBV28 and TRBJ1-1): DVKVTQSSRYLVKRTGEKVFLECVQDMDHENMFWYRQDPGLGLRLIYFSYDVKMKEKGDIPEGYSVSREKKERFSLILESASTNQTSMYLCASTPLSQGARGAFFGQGTRLTVV.

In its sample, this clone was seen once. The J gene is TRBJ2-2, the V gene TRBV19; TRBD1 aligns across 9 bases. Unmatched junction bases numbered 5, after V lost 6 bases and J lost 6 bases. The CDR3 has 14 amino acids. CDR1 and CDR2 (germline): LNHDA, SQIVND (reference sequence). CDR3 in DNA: TGTGCCAGTAGACAGGGGGCTCGGGCCGGGGAGCTGTTTTTT. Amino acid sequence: CASRQGARAGELFF.

The CDR3 protein is CASSWDRRSYGYTF. For the CDR3, the DNA is TGTGCCAGCAGCTGGGACAGGCGCTCCTATGGCTACACCTTC. J is TRBJ1-2 and V is TRBV6-5, with 8 bases fitting TRBD1. This CDR3 is built from 14 residues. Trimming removed 6 bases from V and 4 bases from J; junction bases left unmatched: 7. Looked up from germline, CDR1 is MNHEY and CDR2 is SVGAGI.